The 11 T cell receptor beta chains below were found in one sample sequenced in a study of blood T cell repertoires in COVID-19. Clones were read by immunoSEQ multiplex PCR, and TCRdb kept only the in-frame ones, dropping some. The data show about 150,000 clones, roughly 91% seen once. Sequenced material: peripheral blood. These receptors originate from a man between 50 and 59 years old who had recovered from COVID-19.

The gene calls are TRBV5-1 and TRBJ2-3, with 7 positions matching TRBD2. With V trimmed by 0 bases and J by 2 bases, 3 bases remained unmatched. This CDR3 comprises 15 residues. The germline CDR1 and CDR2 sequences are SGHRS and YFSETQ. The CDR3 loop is CASSLAGLNTDTQYF. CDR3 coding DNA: TGCGCCAGCAGCTTGGCGGGACTAAACACAGATACGCAGTATTTT.

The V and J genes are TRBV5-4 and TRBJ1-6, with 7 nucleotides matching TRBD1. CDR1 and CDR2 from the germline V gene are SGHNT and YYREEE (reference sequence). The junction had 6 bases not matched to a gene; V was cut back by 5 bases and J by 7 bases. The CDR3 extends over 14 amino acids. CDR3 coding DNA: TGTGCCAGCAGGATCGGGACAGCCAATTCACCCCTCCACTTT. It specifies CASRIGTANSPLHF.

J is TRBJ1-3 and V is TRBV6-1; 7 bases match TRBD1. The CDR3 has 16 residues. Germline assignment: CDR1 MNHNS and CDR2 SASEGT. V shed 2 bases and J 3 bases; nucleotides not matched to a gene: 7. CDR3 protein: CASSESTGSGGNTIYF. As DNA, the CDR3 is TGTGCCAGCAGTGAATCGACAGGGAGTGGTGGAAACACCATATATTTT.

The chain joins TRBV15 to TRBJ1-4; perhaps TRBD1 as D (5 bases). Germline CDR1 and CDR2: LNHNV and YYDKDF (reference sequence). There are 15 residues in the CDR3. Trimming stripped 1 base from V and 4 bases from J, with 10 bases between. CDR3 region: CATSRGTGNNEKLFF. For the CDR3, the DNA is TGTGCCACCAGCAGAGGCACAGGAAATAATGAAAAACTGTTTTTT.

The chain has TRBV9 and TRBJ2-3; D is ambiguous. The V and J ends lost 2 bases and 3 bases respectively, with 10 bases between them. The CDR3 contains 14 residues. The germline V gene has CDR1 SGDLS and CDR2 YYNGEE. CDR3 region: CASSVTLWTDTQYF. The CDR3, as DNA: TGTGCCAGCAGCGTTACTTTGTGGACAGATACGCAGTATTTT.

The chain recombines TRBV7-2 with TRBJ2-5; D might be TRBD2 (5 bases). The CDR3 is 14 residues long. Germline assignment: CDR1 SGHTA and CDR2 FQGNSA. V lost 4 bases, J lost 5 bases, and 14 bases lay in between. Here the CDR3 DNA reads TGTGCCAGCAGCTCCGGCACTACGGGGGAGACCCAGTACTTC. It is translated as CASSSGTTGETQYF.

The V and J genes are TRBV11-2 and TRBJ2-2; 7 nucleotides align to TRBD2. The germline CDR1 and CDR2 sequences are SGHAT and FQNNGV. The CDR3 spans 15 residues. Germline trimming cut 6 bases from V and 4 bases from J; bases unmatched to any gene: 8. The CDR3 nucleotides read TGTGCCAGCAGGCCCTTCGGGGGGAGCACCGGGGAGCTGTTTTTT. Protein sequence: CASRPFGGSTGELFF.

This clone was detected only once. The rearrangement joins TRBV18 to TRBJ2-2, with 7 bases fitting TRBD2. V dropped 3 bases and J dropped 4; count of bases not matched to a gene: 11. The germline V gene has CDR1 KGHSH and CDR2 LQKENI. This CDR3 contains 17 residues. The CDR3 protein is CASSPGAGPTFTGELFF. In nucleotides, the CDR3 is TGTGCCAGCTCACCCGGAGCGGGACCAACGTTCACCGGGGAGCTGTTTTTT.

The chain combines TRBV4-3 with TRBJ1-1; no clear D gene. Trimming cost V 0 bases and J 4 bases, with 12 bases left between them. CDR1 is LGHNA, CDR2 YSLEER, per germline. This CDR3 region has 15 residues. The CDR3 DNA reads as TGCGCCAGCAGCCAAGAGGTCGGTGGTAGCACTGAAGCTTTCTTT. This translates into CASSQEVGGSTEAFF.

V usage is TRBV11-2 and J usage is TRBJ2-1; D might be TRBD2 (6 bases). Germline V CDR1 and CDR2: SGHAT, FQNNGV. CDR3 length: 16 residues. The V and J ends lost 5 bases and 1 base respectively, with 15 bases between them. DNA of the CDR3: TGTGCCAGCAGCGCCCCCGGGACTTCATCCTACAATGAGCAGTTCTTC. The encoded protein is CASSAPGTSSYNEQFF.

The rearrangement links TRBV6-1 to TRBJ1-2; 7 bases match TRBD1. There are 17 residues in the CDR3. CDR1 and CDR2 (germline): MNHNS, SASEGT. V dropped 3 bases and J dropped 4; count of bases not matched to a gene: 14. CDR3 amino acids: CASSELVGQLIPYGYTF. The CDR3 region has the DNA TGTGCCAGCAGTGAGTTAGTGGGACAGCTGATCCCCTATGGCTACACCTTC.